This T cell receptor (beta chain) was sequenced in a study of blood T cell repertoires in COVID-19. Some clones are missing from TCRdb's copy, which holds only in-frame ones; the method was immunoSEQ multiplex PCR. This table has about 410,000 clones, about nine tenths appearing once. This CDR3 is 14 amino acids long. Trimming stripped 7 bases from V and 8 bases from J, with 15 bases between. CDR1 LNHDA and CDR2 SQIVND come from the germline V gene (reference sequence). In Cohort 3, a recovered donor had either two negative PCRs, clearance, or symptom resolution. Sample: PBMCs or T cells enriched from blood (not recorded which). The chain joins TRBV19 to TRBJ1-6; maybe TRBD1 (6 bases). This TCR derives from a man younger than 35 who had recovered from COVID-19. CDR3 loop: CASTAGTHDSPLHF. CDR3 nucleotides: TGTGCCAGTACCGCCGGGACACACGATTCACCCCTCCACTTT.